This note documents a single T cell receptor beta chain sequence. Trimming left V 4 bases short and J 7 bases short, with 11 bases between. CDR1 SQVTM and CDR2 ANQGSEA come from the germline V gene. The CDR3 has 11 amino acids. The data are from a study of CD8+ T cells in alopecia areata. The sequencing template was cDNA reverse transcribed from extracted RNA. The assay was immunoSEQ multiplex PCR, and TCRdb's table has in-frame clones only and misses some. Altogether 150,000 or so clones are present, 47% being singletons, with the ten largest covering around 6.8%. Sequenced material: CD4+ T cells sorted from blood. The sequence was obtained from a human donor with alopecia areata. The chain combines TRBV29-1 with TRBJ2-7; weak D call: TRBD2 (5 bases). DNA for the CDR3: TGCAGCGTTGCTCCAGGCGGGGAGCAGTACTTC. Its protein product is CSVAPGGEQYF.